One and the same sample provided the 23 T cell receptor beta chains below, sequenced in a study of blood T cell repertoires in COVID-19. This table comes from immunoSEQ multiplex PCR, and its TCRdb copy is limited to in-frame clones, with some not included. Among 50,000 or so clones listed, 80% to 90% were seen once. Sample: peripheral blood. The source of these receptors is a man between 70 and 80 years old with acute or convalescent COVID-19.

The chain combines TRBV19 with TRBJ1-2; no reliable D call. The CDR3 runs to 14 residues. V was pared by 2 bases and J by 5 bases, with 12 bases between. Germline V gives CDR1 LNHDA, CDR2 SQIVND (reference sequence). CDR3 amino acids: CASSIRGPGYGYTF. Here the CDR3 DNA reads TGTGCCAGTAGTATACGAGGGCCCGGGTATGGCTACACCTTC.

A note on this clone: Other nucleotide sequences in the sample specify the same CDR3. V usage is TRBV7-2 and J usage is TRBJ1-1, with a possible D match to TRBD1 (6 bases). V was cut by 5 bases and J by 0 bases, with 16 bases left in between. CDR3 size: 16 residues. The germline gives CDR1 SGHTA, CDR2 FQGNSA. For the CDR3, the DNA is TGTGCCAGCAGCCTAGGGGGAGGACTCATGAACACTGAAGCTTTCTTT. It codes for CASSLGGGLMNTEAFF.

The chain has TRBV29-1 and TRBJ2-3, with D hard to call. Between the trimmed V and J ends, which lost 2 bases and 2 bases, there was a span of 5 bases. The CDR3 loop spans 12 amino acids. Germline CDR1 is SQVTM and CDR2 is ANQGSEA. This chain's CDR3 is CSVESVTDTQYF. Written as DNA, the CDR3 is TGCAGCGTTGAAAGCGTCACAGATACGCAGTATTTT.

V and J are TRBV27 and TRBJ2-3; 8 bases are a match to TRBD1. The CDR3 totals 15 residues. Germline assignment: CDR1 MNHEY and CDR2 SMNVEV (reference sequence). With 4 bases clipped from V and 4 bases from J, the junction kept 7 bases outside the gene matches. The CDR3 region has the DNA TGTGCCAGCAGTTCGTACAGGGGGTGGTCAGATACGCAGTATTTT. Translated: CASSSYRGWSDTQYF.

V and J are TRBV7-2 and TRBJ2-5; 9 bases match TRBD2. This CDR3 has 16 amino acids. With 5 bases clipped from V and 5 bases from J, the junction kept 12 bases outside the gene matches. The V gene's germline CDR1 is SGHTA and CDR2 FQGNSA. The CDR3 region has the DNA TGTGCCAGCAGCCGTAAGCGGGGGGTGGGTACGGAGACCCAGTACTTC. Its translation: CASSRKRGVGTETQYF.

Here the CDR3 reads CASSPRTGTRADTQYF. Here the CDR3 DNA reads TGTGCCAGTAGTCCCCGGACAGGGACGAGAGCAGATACGCAGTATTTT. The rearrangement joins TRBV19 to TRBJ2-3; 8 bases agree with TRBD1. The CDR3 extends over 16 amino acids. From germline, CDR1 is LNHDA and CDR2 SQIVND (reference sequence). Trimming at V came to 5 bases and at J to 4 bases, leaving 11 bases not matched to a gene.

The chain couples TRBV6-4 to TRBJ2-1; TRBD2 agrees at 7 bases. The CDR3 runs to 13 residues. V dropped 4 bases and J dropped 5; count of bases not matched to a gene: 2. Germline lookup yields CDR1 MRHNA and CDR2 SNTAGT. CDR3 sequence (DNA): TGTGCCAGCAGTGGGACTAGACACAATGAGCAGTTCTTC. This translates into CASSGTRHNEQFF.

This chain links TRBV4-1 with TRBJ1-4; 7 bases match TRBD1. The length of the CDR3 is 14 residues. Germline V gene data show CDR1 as MGHRA and CDR2 as YSYEKL. The V gene end was trimmed by 4 bases and the J gene end by 7 bases; junction bases not matched to a gene: 6. The CDR3 coding sequence is TGCGCCAGCAGCCTTCAGGGGGGCGGTGAAAAACTGTTTTTT. It yields the protein CASSLQGGGEKLFF.

The chain recombines TRBV5-1 with TRBJ2-3, with 8 bases matching TRBD1. With V trimmed by 0 bases and J by 3 bases, 6 bases remained unmatched. Germline values: CDR1 SGHRS, CDR2 YFSETQ. The CDR3 has 16 amino acids. The CDR3 region is CASSLGQGLSTDTQYF. CDR3 DNA: TGCGCCAGCAGCTTGGGACAGGGGTTGAGTACAGATACGCAGTATTTT.

The chain employs TRBV7-8 and TRBJ2-3; 10 bases align to TRBD1. V dropped 6 bases and J dropped 0; count of bases not matched to a gene: 3. CDR3 length: 15 residues. Germline CDR1 reads SGHVS; CDR2 reads FQNEAQ. The chain's CDR3 is CASSWDRGSTDTQYF. The CDR3 DNA sequence: TGTGCCAGCAGTTGGGACAGGGGTAGCACAGATACGCAGTATTTT.

This clone occurred a few times. The rearrangement uses TRBV19 and TRBJ2-1; 10 positions agree with TRBD2. The CDR3 loop spans 15 amino acids. Germline V lookup: CDR1 LNHDA, CDR2 SQIVND (reference sequence). The J segment lost 3 bases and the V segment lost 6 bases, leaving 5 bases of the junction unmatched. In nucleotides, the CDR3 is TGTGCCAGTAGAAAGGTAGCGGGGGGCTACAATGAGCAGTTCTTC. Its protein product is CASRKVAGGYNEQFF.

This clone was seen more than once but under ten times. The rearrangement joins TRBV27 to TRBJ2-1, with 9 bases aligning to TRBD1. The CDR3 is made up of 16 amino acids. J gave up 8 bases and V 5 bases, and 13 bases lay outside the gene matches. Germline V gene data show CDR1 as MNHEY and CDR2 as SMNVEV (reference sequence). DNA of the CDR3: TGTGCCAGCAGTCCGCCCGGGACAGGGTCGCCCGATGAGCAGTTCTTC. It specifies CASSPPGTGSPDEQFF.

Only a few counts were recorded for this clone. The chain links TRBV24-1 to TRBJ1-5; 8 nucleotides line up with TRBD1. The CDR3 runs to 15 residues. Looked up from germline, CDR1 is KGHDR and CDR2 is SFDVKD. V lost 4 bases to trimming and J lost 4 bases; unmatched junction nucleotides: 5. This chain's CDR3 is CATSETGETNQPQHF. CDR3 in DNA: TGTGCCACCAGTGAGACAGGGGAGACAAATCAGCCCCAGCATTTT.

The rearrangement links TRBV9 to TRBJ2-7; 7 nucleotides agree with TRBD2. The CDR3 has 14 residues. Looked up from germline, CDR1 is SGDLS and CDR2 is YYNGEE. The trim removed 3 bases at V and 1 base at J, leaving 4 bases unmatched. CDR3 region: CASSARDYSYEQYF. The CDR3 DNA reads TGTGCCAGCAGCGCCCGGGACTATTCCTACGAGCAGTACTTC.

This clone was counted a few times. The V call is TRBV3-1 (or the pseudogene TRBV3-2), the J call TRBJ2-3, with TRBD2 identical over 8 bases. CDR3 length: 16 residues. Germline CDR1 is LGHDT and CDR2 is YNNKEL (reference sequence). V lost 5 bases to trimming and J lost 2 bases; unmatched junction nucleotides: 9. The CDR3 loop is CASSASRGGLTDTQYF. CDR3 in DNA: TGTGCCAGCAGCGCGTCTCGGGGGGGCCTCACAGATACGCAGTATTTT.

The CDR3 spells CASSSYGFGTAYGYTF. The CDR3, as DNA: TGTGCCAGCAGCTCCTATGGATTTGGGACAGCCTATGGCTACACCTTC. The J gene is TRBJ1-2, the V gene TRBV5-8; 7 positions match TRBD1. CDR1 is SGHTS and CDR2 is YDEGEE in the germline V gene. The CDR3 is 16 amino acids. Trimming removed 3 bases from V and 4 bases from J; junction bases left unmatched: 12.

This sequence joins TRBV25-1 and TRBJ1-2; D ambiguous. The CDR3 runs 14 residues. V gave up 6 bases and J gave up 6 bases, with 17 bases separating them. Germline CDR1 is MGHDK and CDR2 is SYGVNS. The CDR3 is CASRPTEGRNGYTF. The CDR3 region has the DNA TGTGCCAGCAGACCGACCGAGGGCAGGAATGGCTACACCTTC.

This rearrangement joins TRBV5-1 to TRBJ2-1; the match to TRBD2 covers 16 bases. CDR3 length: 17 amino acids. Trimming at V came to 4 bases and at J to 7 bases, leaving 8 bases not matched to a gene. CDR1 and CDR2 (germline): SGHRS, YFSETQ. CDR3 coding DNA: TGCGCCAGCAGCACCGGGACTAGCGGGGGGGCGGGTAATGAGCAGTTCTTC. This codes for CASSTGTSGGAGNEQFF.

V and J are TRBV18 and TRBJ1-4; no definite D call. Trimming took 5 bases from V and 3 from J, leaving 7 bases between them. Germline V gene data show CDR1 as KGHSH and CDR2 as LQKENI. The CDR3 has 13 amino acids. The CDR3 is CASSAGANEKLFF. DNA of the CDR3: TGTGCCAGCTCAGCAGGCGCTAATGAAAAACTGTTTTTT.

This clone was recorded once. The J gene is TRBJ1-4, the V gene TRBV19; a possible D gene is TRBD1 (5 bases). This CDR3 has 13 residues. V lost 7 bases and J 5 bases, leaving 11 bases between the germline ends. The germline CDR1 and CDR2 sequences are LNHDA and SQIVND (reference sequence). The CDR3 loop reads CASTPTENEKLFF. DNA for the CDR3: TGTGCCAGTACCCCGACAGAAAATGAAAAACTGTTTTTT.

This clone has a single count. CDR3 protein: CASSERSPWSNQPQHF. The CDR3 nucleotides read TGTGCCAGCAGTGAACGGTCACCTTGGAGCAATCAGCCCCAGCATTTT. The chain is built from TRBV6-1 and TRBJ1-5; D gene unclear. This CDR3 has 16 amino acids. CDR1 and CDR2 (germline): MNHNS, SASEGT. Deletions cut 2 bases from V and 1 base from J, with 12 bases between.

This clone was seen a single time. The rearrangement links TRBV3-1 (or the pseudogene TRBV3-2) to TRBJ2-1, with 9 bases fitting TRBD2. This CDR3 has 14 amino acids. CDR1 is LGHDT and CDR2 is YNNKEL in the germline V gene (reference sequence). The V segment lost 0 bases and the J segment 10 bases; nucleotides outside the gene matches: 4. The CDR3 loop reads CASSQDRLAAEQFF. For the CDR3, the DNA is TGTGCCAGCAGCCAAGACAGACTAGCGGCCGAGCAGTTCTTC.

This rearrangement joins TRBV9 to TRBJ2-1; 7 bases are shared with TRBD1. Trimming cost V 2 bases and J 2 bases; bases outside gene matches: 4. The CDR3 is made up of 15 amino acids. Germline V gene lookup returns CDR1 SGDLS and CDR2 YYNGEE. Here the CDR3 DNA reads TGTGCCAGCAGCGTGACAGGGATCCCCTACAATGAGCAGTTCTTC. It translates to CASSVTGIPYNEQFF.